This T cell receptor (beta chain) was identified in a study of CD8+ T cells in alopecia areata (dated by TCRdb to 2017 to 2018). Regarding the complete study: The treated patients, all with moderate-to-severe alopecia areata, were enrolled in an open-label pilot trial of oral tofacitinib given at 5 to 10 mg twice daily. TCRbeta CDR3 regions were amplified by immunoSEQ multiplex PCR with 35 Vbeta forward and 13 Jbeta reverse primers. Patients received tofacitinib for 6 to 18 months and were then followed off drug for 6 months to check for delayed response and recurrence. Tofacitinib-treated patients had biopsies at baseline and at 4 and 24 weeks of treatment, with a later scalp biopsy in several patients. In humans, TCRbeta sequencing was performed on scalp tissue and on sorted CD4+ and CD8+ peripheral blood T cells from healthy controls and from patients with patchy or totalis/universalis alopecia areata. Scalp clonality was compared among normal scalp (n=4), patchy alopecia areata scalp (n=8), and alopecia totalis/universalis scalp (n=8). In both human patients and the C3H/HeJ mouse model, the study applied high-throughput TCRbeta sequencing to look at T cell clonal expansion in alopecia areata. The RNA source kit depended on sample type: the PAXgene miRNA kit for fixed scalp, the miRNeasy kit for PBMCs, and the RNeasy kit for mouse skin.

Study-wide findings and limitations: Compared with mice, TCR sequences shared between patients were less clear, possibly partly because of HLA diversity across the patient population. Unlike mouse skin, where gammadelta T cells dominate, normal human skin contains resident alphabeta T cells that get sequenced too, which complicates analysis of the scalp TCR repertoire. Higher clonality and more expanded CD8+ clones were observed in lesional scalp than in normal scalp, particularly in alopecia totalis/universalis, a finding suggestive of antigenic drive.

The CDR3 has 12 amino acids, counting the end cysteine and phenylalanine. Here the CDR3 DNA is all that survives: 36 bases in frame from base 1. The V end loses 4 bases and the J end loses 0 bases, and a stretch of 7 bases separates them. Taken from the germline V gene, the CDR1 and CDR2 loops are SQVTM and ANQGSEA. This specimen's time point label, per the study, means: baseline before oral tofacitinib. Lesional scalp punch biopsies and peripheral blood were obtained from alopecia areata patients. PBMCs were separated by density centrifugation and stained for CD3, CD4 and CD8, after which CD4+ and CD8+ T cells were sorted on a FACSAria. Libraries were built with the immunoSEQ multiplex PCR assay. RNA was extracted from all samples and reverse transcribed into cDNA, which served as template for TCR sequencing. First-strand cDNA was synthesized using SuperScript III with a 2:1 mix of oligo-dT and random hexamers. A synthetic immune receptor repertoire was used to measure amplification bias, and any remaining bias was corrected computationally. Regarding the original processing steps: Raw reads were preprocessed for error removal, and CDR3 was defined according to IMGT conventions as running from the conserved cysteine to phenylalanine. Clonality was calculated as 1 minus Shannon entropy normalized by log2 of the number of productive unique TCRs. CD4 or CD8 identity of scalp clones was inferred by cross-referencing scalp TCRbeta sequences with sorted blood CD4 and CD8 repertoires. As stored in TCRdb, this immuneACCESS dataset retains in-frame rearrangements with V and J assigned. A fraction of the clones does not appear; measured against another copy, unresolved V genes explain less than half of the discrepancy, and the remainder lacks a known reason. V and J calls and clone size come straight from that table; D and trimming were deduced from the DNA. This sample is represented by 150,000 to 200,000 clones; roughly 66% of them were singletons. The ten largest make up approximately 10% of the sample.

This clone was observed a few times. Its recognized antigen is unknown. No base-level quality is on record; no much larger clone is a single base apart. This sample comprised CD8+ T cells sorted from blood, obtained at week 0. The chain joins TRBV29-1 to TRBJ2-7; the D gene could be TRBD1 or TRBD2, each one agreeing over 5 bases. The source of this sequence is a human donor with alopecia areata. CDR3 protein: CSVAGASYEQYF. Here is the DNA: TGCAGCGTTGCCGGGGCCTCCTACGAGCAGTACTTC.